Detailed here is one T cell receptor beta chain. Its antigen is still unknown. These data are taken from a study of T cells in localized non-small cell lung cancer. Whole-study findings and limits: With higher T cell density in blood came longer overall survival. The tumor had only one region sequenced, so heterogeneity remains possible. Detection in adjacent lung was observed for a median about 56 of the top 100 tumor clones. The highest T cell clonality was in uninvolved adjacent lung, above tumor.

The assay was immunoSEQ multiplex PCR, and TCRdb's table has in-frame clones only and misses some. This sample has about 33,000 clones; about 92% occur once, and the top ten carry around 2.1%. Trimming pared 3 bases from V and 4 bases from J, leaving 12 bases between. Germline V gives CDR1 SEHNR, CDR2 FQNEAQ (reference sequence). CDR3 length equals 14 residues. The TCR was taken from a female donor of 60 years or more with stage I lung adenocarcinoma. Specimen: peripheral blood, collected before any cancer treatment. V usage is TRBV7-9 and J usage is TRBJ1-1; no reliable D call. The CDR3 coding sequence is TGTGCCAGCAGCTTCGACGCCAGAGTCACTGAAGCTTTCTTT. Its protein is CASSFDARVTEAFF. The full variable domain, with the rest looked up from reference TRBV7-9 and TRBJ1-1, is DTGVSQNPRHKITKRGQNVTFRCDPISEHNRLYWYRQTLGQGPEFLTYFQNEAQLEKSRLLSDRFSAERPKGSFSTLEIQRTEQGDSAMYLCASSFDARVTEAFFGQGTRLTVV.